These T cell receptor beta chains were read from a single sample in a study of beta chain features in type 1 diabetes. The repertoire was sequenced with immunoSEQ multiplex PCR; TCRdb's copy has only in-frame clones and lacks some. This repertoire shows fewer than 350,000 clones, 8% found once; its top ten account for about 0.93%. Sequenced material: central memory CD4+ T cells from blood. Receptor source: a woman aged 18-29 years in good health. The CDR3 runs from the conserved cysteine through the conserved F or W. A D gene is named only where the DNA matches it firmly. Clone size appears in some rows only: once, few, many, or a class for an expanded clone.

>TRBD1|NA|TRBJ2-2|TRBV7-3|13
TGTGCCAGCACCGACAGGGTTCCCGGGGAGCTGTTTTTT
CASTDRVPGELFF
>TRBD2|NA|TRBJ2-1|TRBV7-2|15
TGTGCCAGCAGCTTAGACGGCTTGGACGGGAGGTTTCCGTTCTTC
CASSLDGLDGRFPFF
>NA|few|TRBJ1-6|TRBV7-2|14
TGTGCCAGCAGCTTGCAGGGATTTAGTTCACCCCTCCACTTT
CASSLQGFSSPLHF
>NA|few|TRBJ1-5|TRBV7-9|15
TGTGCCAGCAGCTTAGAGCCCGGATTCGGTCAGCCCCAGCATTTT
CASSLEPGFGQPQHF
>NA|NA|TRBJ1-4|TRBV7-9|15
TGTGCCAGCAGCTTAGCGTGGGGTAATAATGAAAAACTGTTTTTT
CASSLAWGNNEKLFF
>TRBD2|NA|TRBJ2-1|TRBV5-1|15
TGCGCCAGCAGCTTGACTAGCGGGAGTGTAGGTGAGCAGTTCTTC
CASSLTSGSVGEQFF
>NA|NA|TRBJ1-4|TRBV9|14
TGTGCCAGCAGCACTGCGGGCAGTAATGAAAAACTGTTTTTT
CASSTAGSNEKLFF
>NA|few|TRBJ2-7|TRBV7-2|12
TGTGCCAGCAGCCCAGACGGGTACGAGCAGTACTTC
CASSPDGYEQYF
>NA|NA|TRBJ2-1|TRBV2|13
TGTGCCAGCAACCCTCTAGCATACAATGAGCAGTTCTTC
CASNPLAYNEQFF
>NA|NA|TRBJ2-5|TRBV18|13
TGTGCCAGCTCACCAGACTGGGGAGAGACCCAGTACTTC
CASSPDWGETQYF
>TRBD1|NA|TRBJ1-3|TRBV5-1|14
TGCGCCAGCGGAGGGACAGGGGAAGGAAACACCATATATTTT
CASGGTGEGNTIYF
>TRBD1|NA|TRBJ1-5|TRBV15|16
TGTGCCACCAGCAGAGATTCTTTCACAGGGGATCAGCCCCAGCATTTT
CATSRDSFTGDQPQHF
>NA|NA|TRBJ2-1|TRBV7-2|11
TGTGCCAGCAGCTTTTCCAATGAGCAGTTCTTC
CASSFSNEQFF
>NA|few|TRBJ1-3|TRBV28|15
TGTGCCAGCAGTTTGGGCGGTTACTCTGGAAACACCATATATTTT
CASSLGGYSGNTIYF
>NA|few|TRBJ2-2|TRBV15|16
TGTGCCACCAGCAGAGGTCGGCAAGCGAACACCGGGGAGCTGTTTTTT
CATSRGRQANTGELFF
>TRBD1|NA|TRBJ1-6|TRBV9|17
TGTGCCAGCAGCGTCGGATTCGGACAGGGGGCCAACTCACCCCTCCACTTT
CASSVGFGQGANSPLHF
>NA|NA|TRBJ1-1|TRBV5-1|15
TGCGCCAGCAGCCCTCGTCGGGGGGTGAACACTGAAGCTTTCTTT
CASSPRRGVNTEAFF
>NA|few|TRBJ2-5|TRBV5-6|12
TGTGCCAGCTCATGGCTACAAGAGACCCAGTACTTC
CASSWLQETQYF
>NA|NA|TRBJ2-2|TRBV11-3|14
TGTGCCAGCAGCTTAGTTTATGACACCGGGGAGCTGTTTTTT
CASSLVYDTGELFF
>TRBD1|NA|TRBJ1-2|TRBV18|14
TGTGCCAGCTCACAGGGACAGGGAAGGAATGGCTACACCTTC
CASSQGQGRNGYTF
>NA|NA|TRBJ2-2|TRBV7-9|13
TGTGCCAGCAGCAGAGACAGCACCGGGGAGCTGTTTTTT
CASSRDSTGELFF
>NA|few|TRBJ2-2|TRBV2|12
TGTGCCAGCAGGGCGACCGACGGGGAGCTGTTTTTT
CASRATDGELFF
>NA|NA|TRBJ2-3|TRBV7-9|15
TGTGCCAGCAGCCCATCTTTAGCGGCAACGAGTCCCTGGTATTTT
CASSPSLAATSPWYF
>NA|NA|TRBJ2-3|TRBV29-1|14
TGCAGCGTTTGCTCAGGGGCCCGCACAGATACGCAGTATTTT
CSVCSGARTDTQYF
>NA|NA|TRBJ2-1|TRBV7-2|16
TGTGCCAGCAGCTTAGCGTCGAGCGTGGTGGGCGATGAGCAGTTCTTC
CASSLASSVVGDEQFF
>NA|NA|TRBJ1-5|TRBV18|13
TGTGCCAGCTCACCTAGGACAGACCAGCCCCAGCATTTT
CASSPRTDQPQHF
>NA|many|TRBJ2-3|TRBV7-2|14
TGTGCCAGCAGCTTGGGTGTAGTCACAGATACGCAGTATTTT
CASSLGVVTDTQYF
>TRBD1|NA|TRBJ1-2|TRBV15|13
TGTGCCACCAGCAGGGACAGGGTGTGGGGCTACACCTTC
CATSRDRVWGYTF
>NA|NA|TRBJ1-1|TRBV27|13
TGTGCCAGCAGTTTAGGCAGGGACTTGAGGGCTTTCTTT
CASSLGRDLRAFF
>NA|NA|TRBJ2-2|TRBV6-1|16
TGTGCCAGCAGTGTTATACCCGTTCCACAAGGCGGGGAGCTGTTTTTT
CASSVIPVPQGGELFF
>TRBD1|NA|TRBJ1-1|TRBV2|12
TGTGCCAGCAGGCTGACAGGGGTTGAAGCTTTCTTT
CASRLTGVEAFF
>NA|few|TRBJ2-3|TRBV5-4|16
TGTGCCAGCAGCTTGGTAGGGAAGGGTAACACAGATACGCAGTATTTT
CASSLVGKGNTDTQYF
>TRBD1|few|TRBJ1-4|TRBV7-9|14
TGTGCCAGCAGCAAAGGGGGCGAGAGTGAAAAACTGTTTTTT
CASSKGGESEKLFF
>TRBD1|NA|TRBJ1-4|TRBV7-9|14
TGTGCCAGCAGAGGGGACAGCCGTAATGAAAAACTGTTTTTT
CASRGDSRNEKLFF
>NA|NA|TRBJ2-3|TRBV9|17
TGTGCCAGCAGCGTTGGCAGGCGTCGTTCTAGCACAGATACGCAGTATTTT
CASSVGRRRSSTDTQYF
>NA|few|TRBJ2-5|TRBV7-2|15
TGTGCCAGCAGGCGGGGAACCGGGGGCGGGGAGACCCAGTACTTC
CASRRGTGGGETQYF
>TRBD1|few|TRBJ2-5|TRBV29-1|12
TGCAGCGCCCGACAGGGTCCAGAGACCCAGTACTTC
CSARQGPETQYF
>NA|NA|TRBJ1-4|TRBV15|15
TGTGCCACCAGCGCCTCGTTCGCCCAGGGCGAAAAACTGTTTTTT
CATSASFAQGEKLFF
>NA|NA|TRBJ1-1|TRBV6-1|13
TGTGCCAGCAGGGAAGGGGGGCACACTGAAGCTTTCTTT
CASREGGHTEAFF
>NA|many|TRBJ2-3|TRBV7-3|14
TGTGCCAGCAGCTTGGGAGACGACACAGATACGCAGTATTTT
CASSLGDDTDTQYF
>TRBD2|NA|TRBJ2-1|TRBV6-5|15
TGTGCCAGCACCAGAGGGGCGGGAGTGGGGAATGAGCAGTTCTTC
CASTRGAGVGNEQFF
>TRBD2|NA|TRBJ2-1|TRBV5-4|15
TGTGCCAGCAGCTTGGAGGGAGGCGGGGGGAGAGAGCAGTTCTTC
CASSLEGGGGREQFF
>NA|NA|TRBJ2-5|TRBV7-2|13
TGTGCCAGCAGCCCACGAGACCAAGAGACCCAGTACTTC
CASSPRDQETQYF
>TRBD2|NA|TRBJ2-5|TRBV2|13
TGTGCCAGCAGGGGGGGACTACAAGAGACCCAGTACTTC
CASRGGLQETQYF
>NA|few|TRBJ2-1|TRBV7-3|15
TGTGCCAGCAGCTATCAACTGAGCTCCTACAATGAGCAGTTCTTC
CASSYQLSSYNEQFF
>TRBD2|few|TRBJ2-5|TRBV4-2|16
TGTGCCAGCAGCCCCACTAGCGGGGGGGCCCGTGAGACCCAGTACTTC
CASSPTSGGARETQYF
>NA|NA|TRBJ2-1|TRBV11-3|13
TGTGCCAGCAGCTTATCCCAGGGCGGTGAGCAGTTCTTC
CASSLSQGGEQFF
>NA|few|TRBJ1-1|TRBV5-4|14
TGTGCCAGCAGCTTGGCGGCAGCCCTAGGAGCAGCTTTCTTT
CASSLAAALGAAFF
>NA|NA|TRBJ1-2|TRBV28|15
TGTGCCAGCAGTTTAGGGGCCCGCCTAAGCTATGGCTACACCTTC
CASSLGARLSYGYTF
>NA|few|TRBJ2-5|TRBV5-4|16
TGTGCCAGCAGGAAAGAATCGGGAGCTGGAGGAGAGACCCAGTACTTC
CASRKESGAGGETQYF
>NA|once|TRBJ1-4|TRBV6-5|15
TGTGCCAGCAGAACCGCCCGGGGGGCTAATGAAAAACTGTTTTTT
CASRTARGANEKLFF
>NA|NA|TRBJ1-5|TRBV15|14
TGTGCCACCAGCAGAGACAAGGGAGGTCAGCCCCAGCATTTT
CATSRDKGGQPQHF
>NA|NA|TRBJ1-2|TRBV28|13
TGTGCCAGCAGTGGCCTAAAAGTCTATGGCTACACCTTC
CASSGLKVYGYTF
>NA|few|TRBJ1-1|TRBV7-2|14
TGTGCCAGCAGCTTTTATTGGGGGCAGACTGAAGCTTTCTTT
CASSFYWGQTEAFF